This T cell receptor (beta chain) was obtained from a study of T cells in Graves' hyperthyroidism and ophthalmopathy. Findings of the study overall: Most thyroid clonotypes expanded above 0.001 were also detected in blood.

Trimming took 8 bases from V and 4 from J, leaving 14 bases between them. This CDR3 comprises 13 residues. Germline V CDR1 and CDR2: KGHSH, LQKENI. What was amplified from RNA transcripts were TCR beta CDR3 regions. RT-PCR in the first round (using the HTBI primer set) targeted the TCR CDR3. TCRdb passed the multiplex PCR reads through MiXCR, listing each CDR3 protein once. The sample records around 560,000 distinct CDR3 sequences, approximately 16% being singletons. Ten or more counts support this clonotype. Antigen unknown. V usage is TRBV18 and J usage is TRBJ1-1; no definite D call. This TCR derives from a woman between 18 and 29 years old with Graves' hyperthyroidism. Sequenced material: blood. The CDR3 reads CASGNDMTTEAFF. CDR3 bases: TGTGCCAGCGGAAACGACATGACCACTGAAGCTTTCTTT.